The clone carrying this T cell receptor beta chain turned up a few times. Its antigen is unknown. The sample originates from a study of Ad26.COV2.S vaccination and SARS-CoV-2 variants. Across the whole study: As a participant in COV1001, the donor was in the Ad26.COV2.S trial arm.

Germline values: CDR1 SGHTA, CDR2 FQGTGA. The J segment lost 10 bases and the V segment lost 2 bases, leaving 3 bases of the junction unmatched. The CDR3 has 14 residues. The treatment denotes: around 19 received Ad26.COV2.S at low or high dose, single or two shots; about 5 received placebo; per-sample allocation not given. Each sample was drawn 63 days after the first injection (of vaccine or placebo). Study outcomes and limitations: Quantification of TCR breadth and depth may have yielded underestimates of total T cell responses.

The data were produced by immunoSEQ multiplex PCR, yet TCRdb's version contains in-frame clones alone and is incomplete. This repertoire shows roughly 320,000 clones, around four fifths found once; its top ten account for 2% to 2.5%. The chain links TRBV7-3 to TRBJ1-6, with 9 bases lining up with TRBD1. This clonotype was obtained from a person between 18 and 65 years old who received the Ad26.COV2.S COVID-19 vaccine or a placebo. Sample: peripheral blood, taken in a trial of Ad26.COV2.S vaccine versus placebo. CDR3 nucleotides: TGTGCCAGCAGCTTAGGGACAGGGAGCTCACCCCTCCACTTT. It yields the protein CASSLGTGSSPLHF.